This is a list of T cell receptor beta chains from one sample in a study of CD8 T cells in ankylosing spondylitis. One entry per CDR3 protein results from TCRdb running MiXCR on the 5' RACE reads. Of 150,000 or so distinct CDR3 sequences listed, approximately 20% were seen once; the top ten hold over 7%. Sequencing input: blood, either unsorted or a sorted T cell fraction (not recorded which). The receptors stem from a male donor with ankylosing spondylitis or in good health (not recorded which). Both conserved end residues are part of each CDR3. Fields, in order: D gene, J gene, clone size, V gene, CDR3 protein, CDR3 DNA. A D gene is named only where the DNA matches it firmly. The size of a clone is reported for some rows only, either as once, few or many, or as a class for expanded clones.

D gene: .
J gene: TRBJ2-5
clone size: .
V gene: TRBV5-1
CDR3 protein: CASSLARGFQETQYF
CDR3 DNA: TGCGCCAGCAGCTTGGCTCGCGGGTTCCAAGAGACCCAGTACTTC

D gene: TRBD1
J gene: TRBJ1-6
clone size: many
V gene: TRBV25-1
CDR3 protein: CASSETTGFNSPLHF
CDR3 DNA: TGTGCCAGCAGTGAGACGACAGGGTTTAATTCACCCCTCCACTTT

D gene: TRBD2
J gene: TRBJ2-5
clone size: .
V gene: TRBV28
CDR3 protein: CASSLPGLASVTQYF
CDR3 DNA: TGTGCCAGCAGTTTACCGGGACTAGCCTCGGTGACCCAGTACTTC

D gene: .
J gene: TRBJ1-2
clone size: many
V gene: TRBV5-1
CDR3 protein: CASSPSPQVTYSNGYTF
CDR3 DNA: TGCGCCAGCAGCCCCTCTCCGCAGGTCACCTATTCTAATGGCTACACCTTC

D gene: TRBD1
J gene: TRBJ2-5
clone size: .
V gene: TRBV9
CDR3 protein: CASSAQGRYGETQYF
CDR3 DNA: TGTGCCAGCAGCGCACAGGGGCGATACGGAGAGACCCAGTACTTC

D gene: TRBD2
J gene: TRBJ2-3
clone size: .
V gene: TRBV3-1
CDR3 protein: CASKREGSDTQYF
CDR3 DNA: TGTGCCAGTAAGCGGGAGGGGTCAGATACGCAGTATTTT

D gene: TRBD1
J gene: TRBJ2-7
clone size: .
V gene: TRBV28
CDR3 protein: CASSGQGRSYEQYF
CDR3 DNA: TGTGCCAGCAGCGGACAGGGGCGTTCCTACGAGCAGTACTTC

D gene: .
J gene: TRBJ1-4
clone size: many
V gene: TRBV20-1
CDR3 protein: CSARDFPEEELFF
CDR3 DNA: TGCAGTGCTAGAGATTTCCCGGAGGAGGAACTGTTTTTT

D gene: TRBD1
J gene: TRBJ1-6
clone size: .
V gene: TRBV12-3/TRBV12-4
CDR3 protein: CASRYISVLDRGYNSPLHF
CDR3 DNA: TGTGCCAGCAGATATATCTCGGTTCTGGACAGGGGCTATAATTCACCCCTCCACTTT

D gene: TRBD2
J gene: TRBJ2-1
clone size: many
V gene: TRBV20-1
CDR3 protein: CSASLGLAGVDEQFF
CDR3 DNA: TGCAGTGCTAGCCTGGGACTAGCGGGAGTAGATGAGCAGTTCTTC